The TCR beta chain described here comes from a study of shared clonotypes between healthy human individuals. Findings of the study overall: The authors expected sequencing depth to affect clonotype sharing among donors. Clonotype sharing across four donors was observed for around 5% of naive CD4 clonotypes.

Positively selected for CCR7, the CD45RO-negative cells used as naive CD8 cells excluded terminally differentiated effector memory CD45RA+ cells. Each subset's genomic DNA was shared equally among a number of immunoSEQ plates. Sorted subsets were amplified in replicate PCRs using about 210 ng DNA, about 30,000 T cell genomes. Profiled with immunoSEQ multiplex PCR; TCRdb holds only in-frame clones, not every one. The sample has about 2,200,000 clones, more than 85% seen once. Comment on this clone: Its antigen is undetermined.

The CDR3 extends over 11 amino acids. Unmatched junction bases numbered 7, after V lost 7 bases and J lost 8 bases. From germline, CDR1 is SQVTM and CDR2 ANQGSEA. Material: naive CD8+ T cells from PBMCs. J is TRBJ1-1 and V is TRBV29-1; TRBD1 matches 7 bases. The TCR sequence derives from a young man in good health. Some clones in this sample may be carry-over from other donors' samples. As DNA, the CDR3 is TGCAGCGCCCCCGGGACAGCAGAAGCTTTCTTT. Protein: CSAPGTAEAFF.